A selection of T cell receptor beta chains follows, all from one sample in a study of blood T cell repertoires in COVID-19. Data came from immunoSEQ multiplex PCR; TCRdb stores just in-frame clones and leaves some out. Here the sample spans roughly 290,000 clones, roughly 90% being singletons. The sequenced sample consisted of PBMCs or T cells enriched from blood (not recorded which). These receptors originate from a woman between 18 and 29 years old with acute COVID-19. The CDR3 runs from the conserved cysteine through the conserved F or W. The D gene is left open where the match is weak. Size is stated for part of the rows, as once, few or many counts, or as a class when the clone is expanded.

abundance: NA; v_gene: TRBV9; d_gene: NA; j_gene: TRBJ1-3; CDR3nt: TGTGCCAGCAGCGGCAGGGGTGACTCTGGAAACACCATATATTTT; CDR3aa: CASSGRGDSGNTIYF
abundance: NA; v_gene: TRBV6-5; d_gene: NA; j_gene: TRBJ2-2; CDR3nt: TGTGCCAGCTCACCCACTCCGGACACCGGGGAGCTGTTTTTT; CDR3aa: CASSPTPDTGELFF
abundance: NA; v_gene: TRBV28; d_gene: TRBD2; j_gene: TRBJ2-1; CDR3nt: TGTGCCAGCAGTTTAAGCGGGGGGGACAATGAGCAGTTCTTC; CDR3aa: CASSLSGGDNEQFF
abundance: NA; v_gene: TRBV11-2; d_gene: TRBD2; j_gene: TRBJ2-7; CDR3nt: TGTGCCAGCAGCTTAAGACTAGCGGGGTCAGGATTCAACGAGCAGTACTTC; CDR3aa: CASSLRLAGSGFNEQYF
abundance: NA; v_gene: TRBV5-8; d_gene: TRBD1; j_gene: TRBJ1-1; CDR3nt: TGTGCCAGCAGCTTGCTTAACCCAACAGGGGTCACTGAAGCTTTCTTT; CDR3aa: CASSLLNPTGVTEAFF
abundance: NA; v_gene: TRBV5-4; d_gene: NA; j_gene: TRBJ1-1; CDR3nt: TGTGCCAGCAGCTTGCCCCGGCAGGGGACCCTTAACACTGAAGCTTTCTTT; CDR3aa: CASSLPRQGTLNTEAFF
abundance: NA; v_gene: TRBV6-2/TRBV6-3; d_gene: NA; j_gene: TRBJ2-7; CDR3nt: TGTGCCAGCAGTCGCCCGGGGAGCTCCTACGAGCAGTACTTC; CDR3aa: CASSRPGSSYEQYF
abundance: NA; v_gene: TRBV7-2; d_gene: TRBD2; j_gene: TRBJ2-1; CDR3nt: TGTGCCAGCAGCTTAAAAGTGGGACTAGCGGAGTACAATGAGCAGTTCTTC; CDR3aa: CASSLKVGLAEYNEQFF
abundance: NA; v_gene: TRBV30; d_gene: NA; j_gene: TRBJ1-6; CDR3nt: TGTGCCTGGAGCATAACCCACAGGGAAAGGAATTCACCCCTCCACTTT; CDR3aa: CAWSITHRERNSPLHF
abundance: NA; v_gene: TRBV5-1; d_gene: NA; j_gene: TRBJ2-1; CDR3nt: TGCGCCAGCAGCTCCGCTGGGAGTGAGCAGTTCTTC; CDR3aa: CASSSAGSEQFF
abundance: once; v_gene: TRBV4-3; d_gene: NA; j_gene: TRBJ1-3; CDR3nt: TGCGCCAGCAGCCAAGATATCTCACAGTCAGGAAACACCATATATTTT; CDR3aa: CASSQDISQSGNTIYF
abundance: NA; v_gene: TRBV18; d_gene: TRBD1; j_gene: TRBJ1-5; CDR3nt: TGTGCCAGCTCACCAGAGGGGACAGGGATTCAGCCCCAGCATTTT; CDR3aa: CASSPEGTGIQPQHF
abundance: NA; v_gene: TRBV12-5; d_gene: NA; j_gene: TRBJ2-3; CDR3nt: TGTGCTAGTGGTCTTGCGGGCACAGATACGCAGTATTTT; CDR3aa: CASGLAGTDTQYF
abundance: few; v_gene: TRBV19; d_gene: NA; j_gene: TRBJ2-5; CDR3nt: TGTGCCAGTAGTCTGCAGGGTGGGGAGACCCAGTACTTC; CDR3aa: CASSLQGGETQYF
abundance: NA; v_gene: TRBV6-5; d_gene: TRBD2; j_gene: TRBJ2-1; CDR3nt: TGTGCCAGCGACGACGGACTAGCGGAAGATCAGCAGTTCTTC; CDR3aa: CASDDGLAEDQQFF
abundance: NA; v_gene: TRBV7-2; d_gene: TRBD1; j_gene: TRBJ2-5; CDR3nt: TGTGCCAGCAGCTCACAGGGGCCGGAGACCCAGTACTTC; CDR3aa: CASSSQGPETQYF
abundance: NA; v_gene: TRBV19; d_gene: NA; j_gene: TRBJ1-2; CDR3nt: TGTGCCAGTAGGGGGAGCGGGGACTATGGCTACACCTTC; CDR3aa: CASRGSGDYGYTF
abundance: NA; v_gene: TRBV18; d_gene: NA; j_gene: TRBJ1-1; CDR3nt: TGTGCCAGCTCACCACCAACCGCTAGGCTGAACACTGAAGCTTTCTTT; CDR3aa: CASSPPTARLNTEAFF